This T cell receptor (beta chain) was identified in a study of T cell repertoires in cytomegalovirus infection. Study-level background: Public TCR beta signatures were indicative of both CMV infection and a matching HLA type. Study-wide results and limits: Dominant in the ex vivo response were TCR beta clonotypes restricted by HLA-C and specific for CMV.

This clonotype was recorded a few times. What it binds is not known. TCRdb redid the calling of the reads with MiXCR, one entry per CDR3 protein. The data show around 71,000 distinct CDR3 sequences, approximately 42% seen once. Germline V gene lookup returns CDR1 MGHRA and CDR2 YSYEKL. The CDR3 totals 18 residues. The V segment lost 1 base and the J segment 3 bases; nucleotides outside the gene matches: 8. The clonotype comes from a human donor in good health (CMV status not recorded). Some clones in this sample may be carry-over from other donors' samples. This sequence joins TRBV4-1 and TRBJ2-1; 11 bases align to TRBD2. The sample here was CD8+ T cells from cultured PBMCs, taken from culture after CMV antigen stimulation. In nucleotides, the CDR3 is TGCGCCAGCAGCCAAGTTGGGACTAGCGGTCCCTACTACAATGAGCAGTTCTTC. Encoded protein: CASSQVGTSGPYYNEQFF.